Listed below are T cell receptor beta chains from one sample, sequenced in a study of OX40 agonist ivuxolimab in advanced cancers. Here immunoSEQ multiplex PCR was the method, and the copy in TCRdb shows in-frame clones only, minus some. Of roughly 50,000 clones listed, 60% to 80% are singletons. The sequencing here drew on CD4+ or CD8+ T cells sorted from blood, taken in a trial of the OX40 agonist ivuxolimab. The receptors stem from an adult with an advanced solid tumor such as melanoma, head and neck, liver or kidney cancer. Both conserved end residues are part of each CDR3. The D gene is left open where the match is weak. Part of the rows lack a size; the others show once, few, many or a class for expanded clones.

abundance: few; j_gene: TRBJ2-1; v_gene: TRBV2; d_gene: NA; CDR3nt: TGTGCCAGCAGTGGATTGGGGGGGCGGTACAATGAGCAGTTCTTC; CDR3aa: CASSGLGGRYNEQFF
abundance: NA; j_gene: TRBJ1-1; v_gene: TRBV7-9; d_gene: TRBD1; CDR3nt: TGTGCCAGCAGCTTAGCCGCAGGGACAGGGACTTACACTGAAGCTTTCTTT; CDR3aa: CASSLAAGTGTYTEAFF
abundance: NA; j_gene: TRBJ2-3; v_gene: TRBV11-2; d_gene: NA; CDR3nt: TGTGCCAGCAGCTCCTACGGGACTCCTAGCACAGATACGCAGTATTTT; CDR3aa: CASSSYGTPSTDTQYF
abundance: NA; j_gene: TRBJ1-2; v_gene: TRBV6-6; d_gene: NA; CDR3nt: TGTGCCAGCAGTTACGAACAGTTCTATGGCTACACCTTC; CDR3aa: CASSYEQFYGYTF
abundance: once; j_gene: TRBJ2-3; v_gene: TRBV7-2; d_gene: NA; CDR3nt: TGTGCCAGCAGCTCCCTAAGGGGAGGCATCACAGATACGCAGTATTTT; CDR3aa: CASSSLRGGITDTQYF
abundance: few; j_gene: TRBJ2-7; v_gene: TRBV10-3; d_gene: TRBD1; CDR3nt: TGTGCCGCCGGGACAGGGGGGTACGAGCAGTACTTC; CDR3aa: CAAGTGGYEQYF
abundance: few; j_gene: TRBJ2-2; v_gene: TRBV7-2; d_gene: NA; CDR3nt: TGTGCCAGCAGCTTTTTTAACGGGGAGCTGTTTTTT; CDR3aa: CASSFFNGELFF
abundance: NA; j_gene: TRBJ1-4; v_gene: TRBV19; d_gene: NA; CDR3nt: TGTGCCAGTAAGCTGGGTTTAGCACCAAATGAAAAACTGTTTTTT; CDR3aa: CASKLGLAPNEKLFF
abundance: NA; j_gene: TRBJ2-5; v_gene: TRBV7-9; d_gene: NA; CDR3nt: TGTGCCGTCGCTCGGCCATTCCACCAAGAGACCCAGTACTTC; CDR3aa: CAVARPFHQETQYF
abundance: few; j_gene: TRBJ1-1; v_gene: TRBV9; d_gene: NA; CDR3nt: TGTGCCAGCAGCGTAGCACTGAACACTGAAGCTTTCTTT; CDR3aa: CASSVALNTEAFF
abundance: NA; j_gene: TRBJ2-5; v_gene: TRBV10-1; d_gene: NA; CDR3nt: TGCGCCAGCAGCTCCGACAACCAAGAGACCCAGTACTTC; CDR3aa: CASSSDNQETQYF
abundance: NA; j_gene: TRBJ1-5; v_gene: TRBV19; d_gene: NA; CDR3nt: TGTGCCAGTAATGCTTGGGAGAGCAATCAGCCCCAGCATTTT; CDR3aa: CASNAWESNQPQHF
abundance: NA; j_gene: TRBJ1-1; v_gene: TRBV6-6; d_gene: TRBD1; CDR3nt: TGTGCCAGCAGGCGTGGGACAGCAGGAAACACTGAAGCTTTCTTT; CDR3aa: CASRRGTAGNTEAFF
abundance: NA; j_gene: TRBJ1-1; v_gene: TRBV7-2; d_gene: NA; CDR3nt: TGTGCCAGCAGCCTACCCCCGGAAGCTTTCTTT; CDR3aa: CASSLPPEAFF
abundance: few; j_gene: TRBJ1-6; v_gene: TRBV5-6; d_gene: NA; CDR3nt: TGTGCCAGCAGCCGGGGCGGAGACTATAATTCACCCCTCCACTTT; CDR3aa: CASSRGGDYNSPLHF
abundance: NA; j_gene: TRBJ2-2; v_gene: TRBV19; d_gene: NA; CDR3nt: TGTGCCAGTACCCCCCGGCTAGCGTGGACCGGGGAGCTGTTTTTT; CDR3aa: CASTPRLAWTGELFF
abundance: NA; j_gene: TRBJ1-1; v_gene: TRBV7-9; d_gene: NA; CDR3nt: TGTGCCAGCAGACTAGGGGGGACTGAAGCTTTCTTT; CDR3aa: CASRLGGTEAFF
abundance: NA; j_gene: TRBJ2-5; v_gene: TRBV28; d_gene: TRBD2; CDR3nt: TGTGCCAGCAGTAGCGACCAGCGGGAGGGCCGTGAGACCCAGTACTTC; CDR3aa: CASSSDQREGRETQYF
abundance: NA; j_gene: TRBJ1-2; v_gene: TRBV7-8; d_gene: NA; CDR3nt: TGTGCCAGCAGCCCAGGGTCCAACTATGGCTACACCTTC; CDR3aa: CASSPGSNYGYTF
abundance: NA; j_gene: TRBJ2-7; v_gene: TRBV18; d_gene: NA; CDR3nt: TGTGCCAGCTCACCGGCCGGGCCGAGCTCCTACGAGCAGTACTTC; CDR3aa: CASSPAGPSSYEQYF
abundance: NA; j_gene: TRBJ1-1; v_gene: TRBV29-1; d_gene: NA; CDR3nt: TGCAGCGTTGTGAGGGGCTGGAACACTGAAGCTTTCTTT; CDR3aa: CSVVRGWNTEAFF
abundance: NA; j_gene: TRBJ1-4; v_gene: TRBV19; d_gene: NA; CDR3nt: TGTGCCTATAGCTCGGGTCTAAAAGGGGAAAAACTGTTTTTT; CDR3aa: CAYSSGLKGEKLFF
abundance: once; j_gene: TRBJ1-1; v_gene: TRBV7-9; d_gene: NA; CDR3nt: TGTGCCGGCGGAACCGCTGAAGCTTTCTTT; CDR3aa: CAGGTAEAFF
abundance: NA; j_gene: TRBJ2-2; v_gene: TRBV15; d_gene: TRBD2; CDR3nt: TGTGCCACCAGCAGATCTTGGATCCCTAGCGGGGCCACGAACACCGGGGAGCTGTTTTTT; CDR3aa: CATSRSWIPSGATNTGELFF
abundance: NA; j_gene: TRBJ2-4; v_gene: TRBV28; d_gene: TRBD1; CDR3nt: TGTGCCAGCATAGACAGGGGGAGAACAAACATTCAGTACTTC; CDR3aa: CASIDRGRTNIQYF
abundance: NA; j_gene: TRBJ1-1; v_gene: TRBV7-9; d_gene: NA; CDR3nt: TGTGCCAGCAGCACGCAACACGGGGACACTGAAGCTTTCTTT; CDR3aa: CASSTQHGDTEAFF
abundance: NA; j_gene: TRBJ2-7; v_gene: TRBV28; d_gene: TRBD1; CDR3nt: TGTGCCAGCAACCCCCCCGGGGCAGGGGGCTTGCAGTACTTC; CDR3aa: CASNPPGAGGLQYF
abundance: NA; j_gene: TRBJ2-1; v_gene: TRBV19; d_gene: TRBD2; CDR3nt: TGTGCCAGTAGAATGACTAGCGGGGGGGCCTACAATGAGCAGTTCTTC; CDR3aa: CASRMTSGGAYNEQFF
abundance: few; j_gene: TRBJ2-7; v_gene: TRBV7-2; d_gene: NA; CDR3nt: TGTGCCAGCAGCCATCGCGACACCTACGAGCAGTACTTC; CDR3aa: CASSHRDTYEQYF
abundance: NA; j_gene: TRBJ2-7; v_gene: TRBV6-5; d_gene: NA; CDR3nt: TGTGCCAGCAGTTACTCGGCAGGGCCCTCCTACGAGCAGTACTTC; CDR3aa: CASSYSAGPSYEQYF
abundance: NA; j_gene: TRBJ2-3; v_gene: TRBV28; d_gene: NA; CDR3nt: TGTGCCAGCAGCGACTATAGCACAGATACGCAGTATTTT; CDR3aa: CASSDYSTDTQYF
abundance: NA; j_gene: TRBJ2-1; v_gene: TRBV7-2; d_gene: TRBD2; CDR3nt: TGTGCCAGCAGCTTAGCGAGAACTAGCGGGCCCTACAATGAGCAGTTCTTC; CDR3aa: CASSLARTSGPYNEQFF
abundance: NA; j_gene: TRBJ2-7; v_gene: TRBV18; d_gene: TRBD1; CDR3nt: TGTGCCAGCTCACCGGACAGGGATAGCGAGCAGTACTTC; CDR3aa: CASSPDRDSEQYF
abundance: NA; j_gene: TRBJ2-1; v_gene: TRBV12-5; d_gene: NA; CDR3nt: TGTGCTAGTGGTTTGGAGGGGGCCTACAATGAGCAGTTCTTC; CDR3aa: CASGLEGAYNEQFF
abundance: NA; j_gene: TRBJ2-7; v_gene: TRBV6-1; d_gene: NA; CDR3nt: TGTGCCAGCAATGGACAACTCTACGAGCAGTACTTC; CDR3aa: CASNGQLYEQYF
abundance: NA; j_gene: TRBJ2-2; v_gene: TRBV6-5; d_gene: NA; CDR3nt: TGTGCCAGCGGGACCGCGAACACCGGGGAGCTGTTTTTT; CDR3aa: CASGTANTGELFF
abundance: NA; j_gene: TRBJ2-5; v_gene: TRBV7-2; d_gene: TRBD2; CDR3nt: TGTGCCAGCAGCATGAGCGGGGGGCAAGAGACCCAGTACTTC; CDR3aa: CASSMSGGQETQYF
abundance: NA; j_gene: TRBJ2-1; v_gene: TRBV7-2; d_gene: NA; CDR3nt: TGTGCCAGCAGCTTAGTCGCCCAGGGTGAGCAGTTCTTC; CDR3aa: CASSLVAQGEQFF
abundance: NA; j_gene: TRBJ2-2; v_gene: TRBV11-3; d_gene: NA; CDR3nt: TGTGCCAGCAGCCGCGCCTTCCCATTCGCCGCCGGGGAGCTGTTTTTT; CDR3aa: CASSRAFPFAAGELFF
abundance: once; j_gene: TRBJ1-2; v_gene: TRBV2; d_gene: NA; CDR3nt: TGTGCCAGCACCCTGAGAGGACAGAGTAACTATGGCTACACCTTC; CDR3aa: CASTLRGQSNYGYTF
abundance: once; j_gene: TRBJ1-2; v_gene: TRBV10-3; d_gene: NA; CDR3nt: TGTGCCATCAGTTCAGGGATCGACTATGGCTACACCTTC; CDR3aa: CAISSGIDYGYTF
abundance: NA; j_gene: TRBJ2-1; v_gene: TRBV7-3; d_gene: TRBD2; CDR3nt: TGTGCCAGCAGCTTACGGACTAGCGGGGGCAATGAGCAGTTCTTC; CDR3aa: CASSLRTSGGNEQFF
abundance: NA; j_gene: TRBJ1-2; v_gene: TRBV6-6; d_gene: NA; CDR3nt: TGTGCCAGCAGTTCGGGCCGTGGTGTCTACACCTTC; CDR3aa: CASSSGRGVYTF
abundance: NA; j_gene: TRBJ1-4; v_gene: TRBV2; d_gene: TRBD1; CDR3nt: TGTGCCAGCGGGGGACAGGGAACTGGAAAACTGTTTTTT; CDR3aa: CASGGQGTGKLFF
abundance: NA; j_gene: TRBJ1-1; v_gene: TRBV18; d_gene: NA; CDR3nt: TGTGCCAGCTCACCAGGCGGGGGAATGTACACTGAAGCTTTCTTT; CDR3aa: CASSPGGGMYTEAFF
abundance: NA; j_gene: TRBJ2-7; v_gene: TRBV6-4; d_gene: TRBD2; CDR3nt: TGTGCCTTCGGACCTAGGGGGACTAGCGGGAGGTCCACCTACGAGCAGTACTTC; CDR3aa: CAFGPRGTSGRSTYEQYF
abundance: NA; j_gene: TRBJ1-2; v_gene: TRBV5-1; d_gene: TRBD1; CDR3nt: TGCGCCAGCAGCTCGGGACAGGGGTCTGGCTACACCTTC; CDR3aa: CASSSGQGSGYTF
abundance: NA; j_gene: TRBJ2-1; v_gene: TRBV6-1; d_gene: TRBD1; CDR3nt: TGTGCCAGCAGTGTGGGTACAGGGGTCAGTGAGCAGTTCTTC; CDR3aa: CASSVGTGVSEQFF
abundance: NA; j_gene: TRBJ2-7; v_gene: TRBV5-6; d_gene: NA; CDR3nt: TGTGCCAGCAGCTTAGAGGACACGCAGTACTTC; CDR3aa: CASSLEDTQYF
abundance: NA; j_gene: TRBJ2-7; v_gene: TRBV28; d_gene: NA; CDR3nt: TGTGCCAGCAGTCTAACGGGGCAGAACTACGAGCAGTACTTC; CDR3aa: CASSLTGQNYEQYF
abundance: NA; j_gene: TRBJ2-3; v_gene: TRBV30; d_gene: TRBD2; CDR3nt: TGTGCCTCTAGTCCGGGACTAGCAAGAGATACGCAGTATTTT; CDR3aa: CASSPGLARDTQYF
abundance: NA; j_gene: TRBJ1-5; v_gene: TRBV7-2; d_gene: NA; CDR3nt: TGTGCCAGCAGCTTTTCCTCAGGTAGCAATCAGCCCCAGCATTTT; CDR3aa: CASSFSSGSNQPQHF
abundance: NA; j_gene: TRBJ2-7; v_gene: TRBV19; d_gene: NA; CDR3nt: TGTGCCAGTAGTATCGGACTCCCTTTAGTTGACGAGCAGTACTTC; CDR3aa: CASSIGLPLVDEQYF